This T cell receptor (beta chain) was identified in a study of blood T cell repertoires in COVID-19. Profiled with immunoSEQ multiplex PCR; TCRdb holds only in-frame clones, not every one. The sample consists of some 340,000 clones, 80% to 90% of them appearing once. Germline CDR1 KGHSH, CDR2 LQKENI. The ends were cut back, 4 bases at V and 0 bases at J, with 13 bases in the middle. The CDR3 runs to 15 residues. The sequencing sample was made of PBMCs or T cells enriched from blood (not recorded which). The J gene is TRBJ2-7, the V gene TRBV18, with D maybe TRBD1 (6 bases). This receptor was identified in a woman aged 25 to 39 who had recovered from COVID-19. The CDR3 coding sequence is TGTGCCAGCTCACATAGACAGGCCAGCTCCTACGAGCAGTACTTC. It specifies CASSHRQASSYEQYF.